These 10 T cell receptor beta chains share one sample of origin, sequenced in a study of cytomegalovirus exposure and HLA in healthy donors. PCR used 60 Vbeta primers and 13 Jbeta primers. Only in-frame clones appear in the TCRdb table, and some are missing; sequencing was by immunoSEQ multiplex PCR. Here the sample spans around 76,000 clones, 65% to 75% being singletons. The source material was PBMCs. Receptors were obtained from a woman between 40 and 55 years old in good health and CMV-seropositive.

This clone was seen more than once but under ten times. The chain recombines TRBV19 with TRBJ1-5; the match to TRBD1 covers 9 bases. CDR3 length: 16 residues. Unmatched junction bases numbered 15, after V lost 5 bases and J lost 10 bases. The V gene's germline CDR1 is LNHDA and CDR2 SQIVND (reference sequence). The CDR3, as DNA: TGTGCCAGTAGTGGTCCCGGGACAGGGTTTGGTCTTCCCCAGCATTTT. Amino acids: CASSGPGTGFGLPQHF.

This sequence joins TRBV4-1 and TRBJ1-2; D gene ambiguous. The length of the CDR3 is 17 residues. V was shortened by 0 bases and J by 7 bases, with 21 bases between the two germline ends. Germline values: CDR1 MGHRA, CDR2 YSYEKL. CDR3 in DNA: TGCGCCAGCAGCCAAGATGGCGGAGTTATCTCCCTGAGTGGCTACACCTTC. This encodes CASSQDGGVISLSGYTF.

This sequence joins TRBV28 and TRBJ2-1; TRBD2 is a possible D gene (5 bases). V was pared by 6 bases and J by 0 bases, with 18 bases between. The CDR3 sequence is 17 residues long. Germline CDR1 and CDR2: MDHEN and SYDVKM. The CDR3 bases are TGTGCCAGCAGGCGTCATCCGGACTCCAGCTCCTACAATGAGCAGTTCTTC. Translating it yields CASRRHPDSSSYNEQFF.

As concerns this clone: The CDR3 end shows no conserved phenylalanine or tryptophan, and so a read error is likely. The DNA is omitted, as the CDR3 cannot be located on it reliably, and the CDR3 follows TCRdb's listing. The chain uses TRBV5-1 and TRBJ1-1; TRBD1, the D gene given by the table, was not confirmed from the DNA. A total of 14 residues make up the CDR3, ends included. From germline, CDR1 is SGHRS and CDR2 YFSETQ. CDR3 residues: CASSLGQGNTEALV.

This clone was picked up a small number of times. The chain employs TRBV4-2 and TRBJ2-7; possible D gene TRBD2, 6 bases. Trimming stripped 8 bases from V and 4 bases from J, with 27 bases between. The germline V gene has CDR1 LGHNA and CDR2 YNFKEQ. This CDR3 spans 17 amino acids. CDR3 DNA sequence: TGTGCCAGCGTAAGATGGAGGGGTTATTCGTGGGGGTACGAGCAGTACTTC. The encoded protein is CASVRWRGYSWGYEQYF.

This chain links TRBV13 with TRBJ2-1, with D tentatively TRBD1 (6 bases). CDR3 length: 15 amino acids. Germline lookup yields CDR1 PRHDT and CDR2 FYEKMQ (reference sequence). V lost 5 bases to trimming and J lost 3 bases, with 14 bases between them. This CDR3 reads CASSPSQGVYNEQFF. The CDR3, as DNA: TGTGCCAGCAGCCCCTCACAGGGAGTCTACAATGAGCAGTTCTTC.

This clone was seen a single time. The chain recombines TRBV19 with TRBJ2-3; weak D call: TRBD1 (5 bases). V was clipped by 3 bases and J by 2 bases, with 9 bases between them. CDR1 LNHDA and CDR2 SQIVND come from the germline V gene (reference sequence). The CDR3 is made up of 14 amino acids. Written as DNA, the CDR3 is TGTGCCAGTAGTATTGGGGCTTTCACAGATACGCAGTATTTT. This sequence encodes CASSIGAFTDTQYF.

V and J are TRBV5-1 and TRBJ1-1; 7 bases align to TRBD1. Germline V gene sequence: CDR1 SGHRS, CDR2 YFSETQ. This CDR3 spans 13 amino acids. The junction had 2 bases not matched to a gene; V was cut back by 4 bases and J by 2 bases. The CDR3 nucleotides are TGCGCCAGCAGCGGAGGGGGCAACACTGAAGCTTTCTTT. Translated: CASSGGGNTEAFF. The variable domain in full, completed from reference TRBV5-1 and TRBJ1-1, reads KAGVTQTPRYLIKTRGQQVTLSCSPISGHRSVSWYQQTPGQGLQFLFEYFSETQRNKGNFPGRFSGRQFSNSRSEMNVSTLELGDSALYLCASSGGGNTEAFFGQGTRLTVV.

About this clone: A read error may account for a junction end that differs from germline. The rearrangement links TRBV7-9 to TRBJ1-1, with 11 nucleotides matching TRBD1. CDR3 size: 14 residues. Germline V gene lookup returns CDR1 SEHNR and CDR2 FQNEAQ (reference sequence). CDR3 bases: TGCGCCAGCGCAGGGACAGGGGGGTGGGCCTCAGCTTTCTTT. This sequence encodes CASAGTGGWASAFF.

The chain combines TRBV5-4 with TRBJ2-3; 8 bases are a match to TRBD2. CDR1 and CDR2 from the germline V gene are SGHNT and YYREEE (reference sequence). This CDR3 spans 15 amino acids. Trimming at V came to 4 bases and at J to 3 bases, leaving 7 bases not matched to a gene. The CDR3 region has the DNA TGTGCCAGCAGCCGGAGCGGGAGTAGGACAGATACGCAGTATTTT. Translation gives CASSRSGSRTDTQYF.